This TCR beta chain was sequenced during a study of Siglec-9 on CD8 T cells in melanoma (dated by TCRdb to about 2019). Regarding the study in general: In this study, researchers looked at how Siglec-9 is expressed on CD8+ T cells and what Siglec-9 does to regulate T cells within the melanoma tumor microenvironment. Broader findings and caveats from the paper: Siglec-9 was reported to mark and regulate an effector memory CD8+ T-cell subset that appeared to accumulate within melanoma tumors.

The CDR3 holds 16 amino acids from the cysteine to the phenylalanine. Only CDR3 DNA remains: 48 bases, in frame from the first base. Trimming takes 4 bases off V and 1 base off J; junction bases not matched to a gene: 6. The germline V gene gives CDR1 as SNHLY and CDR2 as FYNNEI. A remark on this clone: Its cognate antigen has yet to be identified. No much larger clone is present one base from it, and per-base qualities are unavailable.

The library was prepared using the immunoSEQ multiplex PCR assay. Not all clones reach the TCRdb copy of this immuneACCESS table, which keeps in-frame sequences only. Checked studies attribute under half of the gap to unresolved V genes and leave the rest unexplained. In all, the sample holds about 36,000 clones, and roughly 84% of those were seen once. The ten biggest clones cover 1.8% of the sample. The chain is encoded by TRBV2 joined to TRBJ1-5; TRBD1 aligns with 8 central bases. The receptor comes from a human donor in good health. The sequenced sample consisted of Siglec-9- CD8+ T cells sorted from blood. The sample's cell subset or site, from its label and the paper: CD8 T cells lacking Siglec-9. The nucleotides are TGTGCCAGCAGTGTAGACAGGGGTTGGAGCAATCAGCCCCAGCATTTT. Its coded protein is CASSVDRGWSNQPQHF.